A selection of T cell receptor beta chains follows, all from one sample in a study of blood T cell repertoires in COVID-19. Repertoires were generated with immunoSEQ multiplex PCR, while TCRdb's copy carries only in-frame clones and drops some. The profile covers about 310,000 clones, with 87% appearing a single time and approximately 8.1% taken by the ten largest. The sample consisted of peripheral blood. The receptors originated from a woman aged 50 to 60 who had recovered from COVID-19. Each CDR3 is given with its conserved first and last residue. The D gene is left open where the match is weak. Clone size appears in some rows only: once, few, many, or a class for an expanded clone.

CDR3nt: TGTGCCACCGGACAGGCTCCTTATGGCTACACCTTC; CDR3aa: CATGQAPYGYTF; d_gene: TRBD1; j_gene: TRBJ1-2; abundance: -; v_gene: TRBV28
CDR3nt: TGTGCCAGTAGTATCGGCCAGGGTCTCACCACTGAAGCTTTCTTT; CDR3aa: CASSIGQGLTTEAFF; d_gene: -; j_gene: TRBJ1-1; abundance: -; v_gene: TRBV19
CDR3nt: TGTGCCAGCAACCAAGGGGGAAATAGCAATCAGCCCCAGCATTTT; CDR3aa: CASNQGGNSNQPQHF; d_gene: -; j_gene: TRBJ1-5; abundance: many; v_gene: TRBV7-2
CDR3nt: TGTGCCACCAGCGCCCTACTCGGGAGGTCGGATCAGCCCCAGCATTTT; CDR3aa: CATSALLGRSDQPQHF; d_gene: -; j_gene: TRBJ1-5; abundance: -; v_gene: TRBV15
CDR3nt: TGTGCCAGCAGGGAGCGGGGAGGAAACGCAGATACGCAGTATTTT; CDR3aa: CASRERGGNADTQYF; d_gene: TRBD2; j_gene: TRBJ2-3; abundance: -; v_gene: TRBV3-1/TRBV3-2
CDR3nt: TGTGCCAGCAGCGCCTTCTCGGGGTTTGCTTTCTTT; CDR3aa: CASSAFSGFAFF; d_gene: -; j_gene: TRBJ1-1; abundance: -; v_gene: TRBV14
CDR3nt: TGTGCCAGCGGACAGTACAATGAGCAGTTCTTC; CDR3aa: CASGQYNEQFF; d_gene: -; j_gene: TRBJ2-1; abundance: -; v_gene: TRBV19
CDR3nt: TGTGCCAGCAGCTCAGGACAGGGTCTCTCACCCCTCCACTTT; CDR3aa: CASSSGQGLSPLHF; d_gene: TRBD1; j_gene: TRBJ1-6; abundance: -; v_gene: TRBV7-8
CDR3nt: TGCGCCAGCAGCCTTAGCTTCTCCGGGAGCGGTGCCTCCTACGAGCAGTACTTC; CDR3aa: CASSLSFSGSGASYEQYF; d_gene: -; j_gene: TRBJ2-7; abundance: once; v_gene: TRBV4-3
CDR3nt: TGTGCCAGCAGCTGGGAGGCAGAGACCCAGTACTTC; CDR3aa: CASSWEAETQYF; d_gene: -; j_gene: TRBJ2-5; abundance: once; v_gene: TRBV7-9
CDR3nt: TGTGCCAGCAGCCCGGACAGTTTGAACACTGAAGCTTTCTTT; CDR3aa: CASSPDSLNTEAFF; d_gene: -; j_gene: TRBJ1-1; abundance: -; v_gene: TRBV3-1/TRBV3-2
CDR3nt: TGTGCCAGCAGCCGGCCCGGGGGGCGAGAGCAGTACTTC; CDR3aa: CASSRPGGREQYF; d_gene: -; j_gene: TRBJ2-7; abundance: -; v_gene: TRBV5-6
CDR3nt: TGTGCCTGGAGAAGGGGACACGATGGAAACACCATATATTTT; CDR3aa: CAWRRGHDGNTIYF; d_gene: -; j_gene: TRBJ1-3; abundance: -; v_gene: TRBV30
CDR3nt: TGTGCCAGCAGCTTATACAGTCGCTCCTACAATGAGCAGTTCTTC; CDR3aa: CASSLYSRSYNEQFF; d_gene: -; j_gene: TRBJ2-1; abundance: -; v_gene: TRBV7-2
CDR3nt: TGTGCCAGCAGTTCCACCGGGACTAGCGTCCGGAACGAGCAGTACTTC; CDR3aa: CASSSTGTSVRNEQYF; d_gene: TRBD2; j_gene: TRBJ2-7; abundance: -; v_gene: TRBV28
CDR3nt: TGTGCCAGCAGCCAAACAGGTTACGAGCAGTACTTC; CDR3aa: CASSQTGYEQYF; d_gene: -; j_gene: TRBJ2-7; abundance: -; v_gene: TRBV7-9
CDR3nt: TGTGCCAGCAGTTTAGGTCCAGACTACGAGCAGTACTTC; CDR3aa: CASSLGPDYEQYF; d_gene: -; j_gene: TRBJ2-7; abundance: -; v_gene: TRBV27
CDR3nt: TGTGCCACTCCTAATGAATATGGCTACACCTTC; CDR3aa: CATPNEYGYTF; d_gene: -; j_gene: TRBJ1-2; abundance: -; v_gene: TRBV10-3
CDR3nt: TGCGCCAGCAGCTTTACAGGGATCAACTCTGGAAACACCATATATTTT; CDR3aa: CASSFTGINSGNTIYF; d_gene: -; j_gene: TRBJ1-3; abundance: once; v_gene: TRBV5-1
CDR3nt: TGTGCTAGTGGTTTGGTACTCGGACAGGGTTACACCGGGGAGCTGTTTTTT; CDR3aa: CASGLVLGQGYTGELFF; d_gene: TRBD1; j_gene: TRBJ2-2; abundance: -; v_gene: TRBV12-5
CDR3nt: TGTGCCAGCAGCCAAGCAGGGGGTTTCGGGGAGCTGTTTTTT; CDR3aa: CASSQAGGFGELFF; d_gene: TRBD1; j_gene: TRBJ2-2; abundance: -; v_gene: TRBV3-1/TRBV3-2
CDR3nt: TGTGCCAGAAGCCCCACCGGGGATGAGGGTGGCTACACCTTC; CDR3aa: CARSPTGDEGGYTF; d_gene: -; j_gene: TRBJ1-2; abundance: -; v_gene: TRBV5-3